This TCR beta chain derives from a study of monozygotic twins with inflammatory bowel disease. TCRdb re-called the 5' RACE reads and gives one entry per CDR3 protein, without DNA. In total, the table holds 200,000 to 250,000 distinct CDR3 sequences. Per the germline V gene, CDR1 is SGHRS and CDR2 is YFSETQ. CDR3 size: 14 residues. V usage is TRBV5-1 and J usage is TRBJ2-3. This TCR came from a human donor with ulcerative colitis or Crohn's disease, or a healthy co-twin of an affected twin (not recorded which). What was sequenced was blood. CDR3 in amino acids: CASSLAGYPDTQYF.